Listed here are 10 T cell receptor beta chains from one sample, sequenced in a study of OX40 agonist ivuxolimab in advanced cancers. This table comes from immunoSEQ multiplex PCR, and its TCRdb copy is limited to in-frame clones, with some not included. The table records under 85,000 clones, 86% of them present only once. Sequences were derived from CD4+ or CD8+ T cells sorted from blood, sampled in a trial of the OX40 agonist ivuxolimab. The receptors were gathered from an adult with an advanced solid tumor such as melanoma, head and neck, liver or kidney cancer.

The chain uses TRBV6-5 and TRBJ2-1, with TRBD1 matching 7 bases. The germline V gene has CDR1 MNHEY and CDR2 SVGAGI. J gave up 4 bases and V 6 bases, and 9 bases lay outside the gene matches. The CDR3 length is 15 residues. DNA of the CDR3: TGTGCCAGCAGCGAGCGACAGGGTTATTACAATGAGCAGTTCTTC. Translating it yields CASSERQGYYNEQFF.

The gene calls are TRBV5-1 and TRBJ2-7, with 10 bases matching TRBD1. Per germline, CDR1 SGHRS and CDR2 YFSETQ. With V trimmed by 6 bases and J by 1 base, 10 bases remained unmatched. The CDR3 covers 16 residues. CDR3: CASTRVWDRGSYEQYF. In nucleotides, the CDR3 is TGCGCCAGCACCCGCGTCTGGGACAGGGGATCCTACGAGCAGTACTTC.

The count of this clone is one. The chain couples TRBV5-1 to TRBJ1-2; D gene ambiguous. This CDR3 comprises 15 residues. The germline gives CDR1 SGHRS, CDR2 YFSETQ. Trimming took off 0 bases at V and 2 bases at J, with 11 bases between the two ends. In nucleotides, the CDR3 is TGCGCCAGCAGCTTGGCCCTGGGTTCCAACTATGGCTACACCTTC. This translates into CASSLALGSNYGYTF.

The rearrangement links TRBV4-1 to TRBJ2-2; 7 bases map to TRBD1. CDR3 length: 17 residues. Trimming removed 3 bases from V and 3 bases from J; junction bases left unmatched: 10. In germline, CDR1 is MGHRA, CDR2 YSYEKL. CDR3 amino acids: CASSHTPGTADTGELFF. CDR3 nucleotides: TGCGCCAGCAGCCACACCCCCGGGACAGCCGACACCGGGGAGCTGTTTTTT.

The chain has TRBV5-1 and TRBJ1-6, with 7 bases fitting TRBD1. V lost 4 bases, J lost 7 bases, and 8 bases stayed unmatched. The CDR3 covers 15 residues. Germline V gene lookup returns CDR1 SGHRS and CDR2 YFSETQ. As DNA, the CDR3 is TGCGCCAGCAGCCCGGGAGGACAGGACAATTCACCCCTCCACTTT. It yields the protein CASSPGGQDNSPLHF.

V gene TRBV5-4 combines with J gene TRBJ2-7, with TRBD2 matching 8 bases. CDR1 is SGHNT and CDR2 is YYREEE in the germline V gene (reference sequence). There are 15 residues in the CDR3. V trimming: 1 base; J trimming: 4 bases; junction bases outside the gene matches: 7. CDR3 nucleotide sequence: TGTGCCAGCAGCTTGTTAGCGGGGACCATATACGAGCAGTACTTC. Encoded protein: CASSLLAGTIYEQYF.

This clone was seen a few times. The chain's CDR3 is CACGDRFTEAFF. Here the CDR3 DNA reads TGTGCCTGCGGGGATCGGTTCACTGAAGCTTTCTTT. V is TRBV19 and J is TRBJ1-1; D is ambiguous. The V gene lost 11 bases and the J gene lost 4 bases, with 14 bases spanning the gap. This CDR3 region has 12 residues. Germline CDR1 is LNHDA and CDR2 is SQIVND (reference sequence).

This rearrangement joins TRBV5-1 to TRBJ2-7; D may be TRBD1 (6 bases). The germline V gene has CDR1 SGHRS and CDR2 YFSETQ. The germline V and J ends were trimmed by 1 base and 2 bases, with 7 bases remaining between them. The CDR3 has 13 amino acids. The CDR3 DNA reads as TGCGCCAGCAGCTTGCAGGGGCCCTACGAGCAGTACTTC. As protein: CASSLQGPYEQYF.

There are a few counts of this clone. The rearrangement uses TRBV4-1 and TRBJ2-2; 7 positions match TRBD2. Germline-derived CDR1 and CDR2 are MGHRA and YSYEKL. Trimming at V came to 2 bases and at J to 5 bases, leaving 2 bases not matched to a gene. The CDR3 length is 14 residues. CDR3 sequence: CASSQPGGTGELFF. The CDR3, as DNA: TGCGCCAGCAGCCAACCGGGGGGTACCGGGGAGCTGTTTTTT.

The V call is TRBV30, the J call TRBJ2-1, with D uncertain. V was shortened by 3 bases and J by 8 bases, with 8 bases between the two germline ends. Looked up from germline, CDR1 is GTSNPN and CDR2 is SVGIG (reference sequence). This CDR3 contains 11 residues. The CDR3 here is CAWSLRDEQFF. In DNA, the CDR3 is TGTGCCTGGAGCTTACGGGATGAGCAGTTCTTC. Using reference TRBV30 and TRBJ2-1 for the parts outside the CDR3, the full variable domain is SQTIHQWPATLVQPVGSPLSLECTVEGTSNPNLYWYRQAAGRGLQLLFYSVGIGQISSEVPQNLSASRPQDRQFILSSKKLLLSDSGFYLCAWSLRDEQFFGPGTRLTVL.